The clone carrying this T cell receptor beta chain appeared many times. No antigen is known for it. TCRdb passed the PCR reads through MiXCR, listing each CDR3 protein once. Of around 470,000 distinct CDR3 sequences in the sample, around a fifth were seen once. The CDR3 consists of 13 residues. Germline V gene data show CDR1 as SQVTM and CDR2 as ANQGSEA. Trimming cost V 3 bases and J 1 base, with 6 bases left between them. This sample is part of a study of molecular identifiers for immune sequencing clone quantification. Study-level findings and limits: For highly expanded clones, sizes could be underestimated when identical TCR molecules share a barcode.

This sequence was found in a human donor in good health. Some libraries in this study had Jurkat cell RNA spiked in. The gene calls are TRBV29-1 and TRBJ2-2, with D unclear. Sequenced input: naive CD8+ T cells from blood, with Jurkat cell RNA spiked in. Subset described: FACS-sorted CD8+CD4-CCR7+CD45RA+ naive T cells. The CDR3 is CSVDWGNTGELFF. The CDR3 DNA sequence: TGCAGCGTTGATTGGGGGAACACCGGGGAGCTGTTTTTT.